This entry is about one T cell receptor beta chain. The sample originates from a study of blood T cell repertoires in COVID-19. Germline V gene sequence: CDR1 MDHEN, CDR2 SYDVKM. V shed 6 bases and J shed 1 base, with 15 bases lying between them. This CDR3 has 15 amino acids. Generated by immunoSEQ multiplex PCR, the TCRdb table keeps only in-frame clones and is missing some. The table includes roughly 49,000 clones, about 89% detected once. This sequence was found in a human donor in a cohort sampled during active COVID-19. Sequencing was carried out using peripheral blood. The chain carries TRBV28 and TRBJ2-5; possibly TRBD2 for D (6 bases). CDR3 residues: CASRLPGRFQETQYF. CDR3 DNA sequence: TGTGCCAGCAGACTTCCAGGGAGGTTCCAAGAGACCCAGTACTTC.